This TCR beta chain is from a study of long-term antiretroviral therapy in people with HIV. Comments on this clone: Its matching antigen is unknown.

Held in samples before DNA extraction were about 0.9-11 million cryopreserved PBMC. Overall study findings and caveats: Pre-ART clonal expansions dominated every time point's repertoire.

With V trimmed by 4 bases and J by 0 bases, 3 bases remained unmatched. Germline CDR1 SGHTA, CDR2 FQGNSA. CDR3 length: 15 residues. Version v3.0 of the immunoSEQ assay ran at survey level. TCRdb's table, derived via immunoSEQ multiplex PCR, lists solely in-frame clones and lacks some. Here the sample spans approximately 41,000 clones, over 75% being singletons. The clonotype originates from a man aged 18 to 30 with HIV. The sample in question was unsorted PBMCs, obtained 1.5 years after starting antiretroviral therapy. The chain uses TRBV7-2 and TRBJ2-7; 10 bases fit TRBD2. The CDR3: CASSSLAGLSYEQYF. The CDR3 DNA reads TGTGCCAGCAGCTCACTAGCGGGACTCTCCTACGAGCAGTACTTC.